The 3 T cell receptor beta chains below all came from one sample that was sequenced in a study of blood T cell repertoires in COVID-19. Produced via immunoSEQ multiplex PCR; TCRdb's table is partial and in-frame only. The sample records about 210,000 clones, approximately 88% being singletons. The sample taken for sequencing was PBMCs or T cells enriched from blood (not recorded which). All receptors derive from a woman aged 35 to 49 with acute COVID-19.

The V and J genes are TRBV5-1 and TRBJ2-3; 7 bases are shared with TRBD2. The CDR3 runs to 16 residues. The J segment lost 0 bases and the V segment lost 0 bases, leaving 4 bases of the junction unmatched. Looked up from germline, CDR1 is SGHRS and CDR2 is YFSETQ. The CDR3 sequence is CASSLVLGGSTDTQYF. CDR3 bases: TGCGCCAGCAGCTTGGTTTTGGGGGGGAGCACAGATACGCAGTATTTT.

This clone appeared a few times. This chain joins TRBV5-6 and TRBJ2-7; D might be TRBD1 (5 bases). The CDR3 length is 16 residues. Germline V gene lookup returns CDR1 SGHDT and CDR2 YYEEEE. V shed 0 bases and J shed 3 bases, with 16 bases lying between them. CDR3 bases: TGTGCCAGCAGCTTGGATCAGTCAGGGAACTACTACGAGCAGTACTTC. Translated: CASSLDQSGNYYEQYF.

The V and J genes are TRBV25-1 and TRBJ1-2, with 8 bases lining up with TRBD1. Germline CDR1 is MGHDK and CDR2 is SYGVNS. The CDR3 runs 18 residues. V shed 0 bases and J 7 bases; nucleotides not matched to a gene: 16. Here the CDR3 reads CASSEYRFQGAMESGYTF. In DNA form, the CDR3 reads TGTGCCAGCAGTGAATATAGGTTCCAGGGGGCAATGGAGTCTGGCTACACCTTC.